Presented here are 27 T cell receptor beta chains from one specimen sequenced in a study of circulating CD8 cells and anti-PD-1 response in melanoma. Using 15 ng of total RNA, TCR libraries were made with the QIAseq Immune Repertoire TCR panel. TCRdb reprocessed the reads with MiXCR, giving one entry per CDR3 protein. The profile covers about 1,000 distinct CDR3 sequences, with about 7% appearing a single time and more than 15% taken by the ten largest. From live CD3+CD8+TCRalphabeta+ cells, four PD-1 and/or TIGIT subsets were sorted. The input for sequencing was CD8+ T cells from PBMCs, taken at baseline or after one month of anti-PD-1 therapy (not recorded which). All receptors derive from a human donor with melanoma.

By share of the sample, this clonotype is medium-sized (0.01 to 0.1%). The chain recombines TRBV5-1 with TRBJ2-5; D unclear. This CDR3 region has 13 residues. Germline CDR1 is SGHRS and CDR2 is YFSETQ. Trimming removed 0 bases from V and 4 bases from J, with 7 bases in between. CDR3 in DNA: TGCGCCAGCAGCTTGGGACTTGGAGAGACCCAGTACTTC. Its protein product is CASSLGLGETQYF.

This clonotype counts as large. This chain uses TRBV28 with TRBJ1-1; no clear D gene. Germline V gene lookup returns CDR1 MDHEN and CDR2 SYDVKM. The V end was cut by 6 bases, the J end by 1 base, with 15 bases between. The CDR3 is 15 residues long. In DNA, the CDR3 is TGTGCCAGCAGACTGGCTATTGCGGGGAACACTGAAGCTTTCTTT. Protein sequence: CASRLAIAGNTEAFF.

Details on this clonotype: A read error may be the cause here, since a much bigger clone is one base away. The chain employs TRBV6-4 and TRBJ2-1, with D maybe TRBD1 (6 bases). The CDR3 runs 13 residues. Germline V lookup: CDR1 MRHNA, CDR2 SNTAGT. The V gene lost 4 bases and the J gene lost 5 bases, with 9 bases spanning the gap. DNA of the CDR3: TGTGCCAGCAGTGGAGGGGACAACAATGAGCAGTTCTTC. As protein: CASSGGDNNEQFF.

This clonotype is termed large. V usage is TRBV25-1 and J usage is TRBJ1-2; D is uncertain. Germline V gives CDR1 MGHDK, CDR2 SYGVNS. V was shortened by 7 bases and J by 5 bases, with 11 bases between the two germline ends. CDR3 length equals 12 residues. This chain's CDR3 is CASNDGGYGYTF. DNA of the CDR3: TGTGCCAGCAACGACGGCGGGTATGGCTACACCTTC.

This clonotype is large (0.1 to 1%) by share. The rearrangement joins TRBV24-1 to TRBJ2-2, with D perhaps matching TRBD2 (5 bases). V was trimmed by 2 bases and J by 2 bases, leaving 14 bases between them. This CDR3 comprises 17 residues. Germline values: CDR1 KGHDR, CDR2 SFDVKD. The CDR3 sequence: CATSDSARGHNTGELFF. In DNA form, the CDR3 reads TGTGCCACCAGTGATTCTGCTCGGGGTCATAACACCGGGGAGCTGTTTTTT.

In this sample, this clonotype is medium-sized. This rearrangement joins TRBV6-6 to TRBJ1-5; D gene ambiguous. This CDR3 contains 16 residues. Per the germline V gene, CDR1 is MNHNY and CDR2 is SVGAGI (reference sequence). The V end lost 6 bases, the J end lost 0 bases, and 15 bases lay between the germline ends. Here the CDR3 reads CASSLQAEYSNQPQHF. For the CDR3, the DNA is TGTGCCAGCAGCCTGCAGGCGGAGTATAGCAATCAGCCCCAGCATTTT.

Relative to its sample, this clonotype is large. CDR3 region: CASSQTGFLDEQYF. The CDR3 DNA reads TGCGCCAGCAGTCAAACAGGGTTTTTGGACGAGCAGTACTTC. The chain employs TRBV23-1 and TRBJ2-7, with D tentatively TRBD1 (6 bases). TRBV23-1 is classed as an ORF, of uncertain function. The V end was cut by 2 bases, the J end by 5 bases, with 13 bases between. The CDR3 is 14 amino acids.

In its sample, this clonotype ranks as medium-sized (0.01 to 0.1%). J is TRBJ1-1 and V is TRBV28; 7 bases fit TRBD1. With 5 bases clipped from V and 2 bases from J, the junction kept 11 bases outside the gene matches. The CDR3 loop spans 16 amino acids. The germline CDR1 and CDR2 sequences are MDHEN and SYDVKM. The CDR3 coding sequence is TGTGCCAGCAGTGGCCCAAGAAACAGGGGTAACACTGAAGCTTTCTTT. It codes for CASSGPRNRGNTEAFF.

As for this clonotype: With a much larger clone just one base away, this may be a read error. The gene calls are TRBV6-5 and TRBJ1-5; tentative D call: TRBD1 (6 bases). The CDR3 runs 14 residues. The germline V gene encodes CDR1 MNHEY and CDR2 SVGAGI. V lost 7 bases and J 9 bases, leaving 19 bases between the germline ends. CDR3 region: CASTFLPGGRPQHF. For the CDR3, the DNA is TGTGCCAGCACCTTTCTACCGGGGGGCCGGCCCCAGCATTTT.

A remark on this clonotype: This may come from a read error, since a much larger clone is one base off. The gene calls are TRBV24-1 and TRBJ2-3; TRBD2 matches at 8 bases. In germline, CDR1 is KGHDR, CDR2 SFDVKD. The CDR3 runs 14 residues. V was pared by 7 bases and J by 5 bases, with 7 bases of the junction left unmatched. Written as DNA, the CDR3 is TGTGCCACCAGAGCGGGGGCCCCTCTAGATACGCAGTATTTT. Translated: CATRAGAPLDTQYF.

This clonotype is deemed medium-sized. This sequence joins TRBV6-6 and TRBJ1-3; D is unclear. The CDR3 loop spans 14 amino acids. CDR1 is MNHNY and CDR2 is SVGAGI in the germline V gene (reference sequence). V lost 4 bases and J lost 2, with 9 bases in between. The chain's CDR3 is CASSSFRPGNTIYF. The DNA of the CDR3 is TGTGCCAGCAGTTCGTTCCGTCCTGGAAACACCATATATTTT.

By share, this clonotype counts as medium-sized. This chain uses TRBV15 with TRBJ1-1, with D unclear. Germline V lookup: CDR1 LNHNV, CDR2 YYDKDF (reference sequence). The CDR3 runs 14 residues. Trimming took 2 bases from V and 3 from J, leaving 10 bases between them. CDR3 DNA: TGTGCCACCAGCAGACAGGTCTTTGACACTGAAGCTTTCTTT. Its translation: CATSRQVFDTEAFF.

By sample share, this clonotype is large. The CDR3 spells CASSTTSRAPEQYF. The DNA of the CDR3 is TGTGCCAGCAGTACGACTAGTAGGGCTCCCGAGCAGTACTTC. The chain has TRBV28 and TRBJ2-7, with D perhaps TRBD2 (6 bases). Trimming removed 5 bases from V and 6 bases from J, with 17 bases in between. Per the germline V gene, CDR1 is MDHEN and CDR2 is SYDVKM. This CDR3 spans 14 amino acids.

By share, this clonotype counts as large. This chain connects TRBV7-2 to TRBJ2-1; 7 positions agree with TRBD2. The length of the CDR3 is 14 residues. V lost 9 bases, J lost 6 bases, and 11 bases stayed unmatched. Germline CDR1 SGHTA, CDR2 FQGNSA. The CDR3 nucleotides are TGTGCCAGGTCGCGGGAGTTCTTGGGCAATGAGCAGTTCTTC. Translated, it gives CARSREFLGNEQFF.

By its share, this clonotype is medium-sized. The chain links TRBV24-1 to TRBJ1-5, with unresolved D. The CDR3 runs to 13 residues. Germline CDR1 reads KGHDR; CDR2 reads SFDVKD. Trimming shortened V by 4 bases and J by 9 bases, and 12 bases separated the two germline ends. CDR3 DNA: TGTGCCACCAGTGAGTTTCTCACGGGGCCCCAGCATTTT. Translating gives CATSEFLTGPQHF.

By share, this clonotype counts as large. This chain connects TRBV29-1 to TRBJ2-7; 11 bases fit TRBD1. The ends lost 2 bases at V and 4 bases at J; junction bases unmatched: 16. CDR1 and CDR2 (germline): SQVTM, ANQGSEA. The CDR3 covers 18 residues. CDR3 bases: TGCAGCGTTGAACGCCGGGACAGGGGGACCGCCCTGGCGTACGAGCAGTACTTC. Amino acids: CSVERRDRGTALAYEQYF.

This clonotype is large within its sample. The chain joins TRBV5-6 to TRBJ1-2; maybe TRBD1 (6 bases). V was clipped by 4 bases and J by 4 bases, with 14 bases between them. CDR3 size: 14 residues. The germline V gene encodes CDR1 SGHDT and CDR2 YYEEEE. CDR3 loop: CASSPGQIFYGYTF. The CDR3 region has the DNA TGTGCCAGCAGCCCCGGACAGATTTTCTATGGCTACACCTTC.

This clonotype was found a few times. V and J are TRBV30 and TRBJ1-2; TRBD1 might be the D (6 bases). Germline CDR1 GTSNPN, CDR2 SVGIG (reference sequence). The CDR3 covers 12 residues. Trimming removed 1 base from V and 8 bases from J, with 11 bases in between. The CDR3 protein is CAWSAGVRGYTF. The CDR3 nucleotides read TGTGCCTGGAGTGCAGGGGTTAGGGGCTACACCTTC.

Sample share makes this clonotype medium-sized. The chain is built from TRBV28 and TRBJ2-1, with D possibly TRBD1 on 6 matching bases. The CDR3 has 17 residues. Looked up from germline, CDR1 is MDHEN and CDR2 is SYDVKM. V lost 1 base and J lost 0, with 13 bases in between. CDR3 sequence: CASSLFQGLSSYNEQFF. CDR3 nucleotide sequence: TGTGCCAGCAGTTTATTTCAGGGGTTAAGCTCCTACAATGAGCAGTTCTTC. The whole variable domain, remainder taken from reference TRBV28 and TRBJ2-1, is DVKVTQSSRYLVKRTGEKVFLECVQDMDHENMFWYRQDPGLGLRLIYFSYDVKMKEKGDIPEGYSVSREKKERFSLILESASTNQTSMYLCASSLFQGLSSYNEQFFGPGTRLTVL.

This clonotype is labeled large. The chain carries TRBV27 and TRBJ2-6; D possibly corresponds to TRBD1 (6 bases). Deletions cut 3 bases from V and 6 bases from J, with 12 bases between. Germline V CDR1 and CDR2: MNHEY, SMNVEV (reference sequence). The CDR3 runs to 15 residues. Here the CDR3 reads CASSFVGQVANVLTF. The CDR3 DNA reads TGTGCCAGCAGTTTTGTGGGACAAGTGGCCAACGTCCTGACTTTC.

This clonotype is labeled as large. The rearrangement uses TRBV11-2 and TRBJ2-2; no clear D. The CDR3 length is 14 residues. Per the germline V gene, CDR1 is SGHAT and CDR2 is FQNNGV. Trimming pared 4 bases from V and 3 bases from J, leaving 9 bases between. CDR3 DNA sequence: TGTGCCAGCAGCTACCAAACAGACACCGGGGAGCTGTTTTTT. It specifies CASSYQTDTGELFF. Looking up the rest from reference TRBV11-2 and TRBJ2-2 gives the full variable domain: EAGVAQSPRYKIIEKRQSVAFWCNPISGHATLYWYQQILGQGPKLLIQFQNNGVVDDSQLPKDRFSAERLKGVDSTLKIQPAKLEDSAVYLCASSYQTDTGELFFGEGSRLTVL.

By its share, this clonotype is medium-sized. The chain uses TRBV5-4 and TRBJ2-2, with D possibly TRBD2 on 6 matching bases. Germline V gene lookup returns CDR1 SGHNT and CDR2 YYREEE (reference sequence). Trimming took off 0 bases at V and 1 base at J, with 13 bases between the two ends. This CDR3 region has 17 residues. The CDR3 reads CASSLVPGVENTGELFF. For the CDR3, the DNA is TGTGCCAGCAGCTTGGTTCCGGGGGTGGAGAACACCGGGGAGCTGTTTTTT.

The V call is TRBV28, the J call TRBJ1-2; 11 bases fit TRBD1. V lost 2 bases and J lost 7; bases outside the gene matches: 3. This CDR3 contains 14 residues. Germline values: CDR1 MDHEN, CDR2 SYDVKM. CDR3 DNA: TGTGCCAGCAGTTTAACCGGGACAGGGGGTGGCTACACCTTC. Translated, it gives CASSLTGTGGGYTF.

The rearrangement links TRBV20-1 to TRBJ2-7; a possible D gene is TRBD2 (5 bases). The ends were cut back, 3 bases at V and 5 bases at J, with 8 bases in the middle. The CDR3 runs to 11 residues. Per the germline V gene, CDR1 is DFQATT and CDR2 is SNEGSKA (reference sequence). The CDR3 nucleotides read TGCAGTGCTAGGAGGGTTAACGAGCAGTACTTC. Amino acid sequence: CSARRVNEQYF.

This clonotype qualifies as medium-sized (0.01 to 0.1%). This chain joins TRBV25-1 and TRBJ2-5; no clear D. Germline V gene sequence: CDR1 MGHDK, CDR2 SYGVNS. This CDR3 comprises 14 residues. V lost 4 bases and J lost 1, with 10 bases in between. CDR3 in amino acids: CASSGSVPQETQYF. CDR3 nucleotide sequence: TGTGCCAGCAGTGGATCAGTACCCCAAGAGACCCAGTACTTC.

This clonotype is categorized as medium-sized (0.01 to 0.1%). The V and J genes are TRBV4-1 and TRBJ1-1, with D possibly TRBD1 on 5 matching bases. Between the trimmed V and J ends, which lost 5 bases and 3 bases, there was a span of 13 bases. The CDR3 is 14 residues long. Per the germline V gene, CDR1 is MGHRA and CDR2 is YSYEKL. DNA for the CDR3: TGCGCCAGCAGCACCGCGGTGGGGGACACTGAAGCTTTCTTT. It encodes CASSTAVGDTEAFF.

The chain joins TRBV9 to TRBJ2-7; 8 bases map to TRBD2. The CDR3 length is 14 residues. Germline V gene data show CDR1 as SGDLS and CDR2 as YYNGEE. The V gene end was trimmed by 4 bases and the J gene end by 7 bases; junction bases not matched to a gene: 10. The CDR3 loop is CASSSQPGGWEQYF. CDR3 DNA: TGTGCCAGCAGCTCCCAACCGGGGGGGTGGGAGCAGTACTTC.